This TCR beta chain is drawn from a study of blood T cells in healthy people across ages. Whole-study findings and limits: Since the PBMCs were unsorted, naive and antigen-experienced cells could not be conclusively compared. More naive CD4+ cells and higher diversity marked long-lived donors relative to aged donors. Observed TCR beta diversity per million T cells went down as age went up. This fall followed a roughly linear course with age. Strong correlation was found linking TCR beta diversity to naive T cell percentage.

Germline assignment: CDR1 MDHEN and CDR2 SYDVKM. The CDR3 has 13 amino acids. A J-beta primer mix and a sample-barcoded 5' primer were used in a second PCR of roughly 7 to 12 cycles. TCRdb reprocessed the 5' RACE reads with MiXCR, giving one entry per CDR3 protein. Counted here are 1.5 million to 2 million distinct CDR3 sequences, 28% occurring once; the ten biggest clones make up 7% to 9%. With respect to this clonotype: Its matching antigen is unknown. At one end, the junction sequence differs from germline, possibly due to a read error.

The chain has TRBV28 and TRBJ2-7, with D possibly TRBD1 on 6 matching bases. Sequenced input: blood. The TCR was taken from a woman aged 25-40 years in good health. CDR3 in amino acids: CVSSTNHRAEQYF. DNA for the CDR3: TGTGTCAGCAGTACAAATCACAGGGCCGAGCAGTACTTC. The full variable domain, with the rest looked up from reference TRBV28 and TRBJ2-7, is DVKVTQSSRYLVKRTGEKVFLECVQDMDHENMFWYRQDPGLGLRLIYFSYDVKMKEKGDIPEGYSVSREKKERFSLILESASTNQTSMYLCVSSTNHRAEQYFGPGTRLTVT.